This T cell receptor beta chain was found in a study of cytomegalovirus exposure and HLA in healthy donors. CDR3 length equals 16 residues. Germline V CDR1 and CDR2: SNHLY, FYNNEI. The V end lost 1 base, the J end lost 7 bases, and 19 bases lay between the germline ends. TCRdb keeps only in-frame clones here, not all; method: immunoSEQ multiplex PCR. The table shows tens of thousands of clones, with roughly 96% occurring only once. Material: PBMCs. This TCR came from a man between 18 and 35 years old in good health and CMV-seronegative. The genes are TRBV2 and TRBJ1-2; D not certain. The CDR3 DNA reads TGTGCCAGCAGTGAAGTGGCAGGAGGAATGATCGGTGGCTACACCTTC. Its translation is CASSEVAGGMIGGYTF.